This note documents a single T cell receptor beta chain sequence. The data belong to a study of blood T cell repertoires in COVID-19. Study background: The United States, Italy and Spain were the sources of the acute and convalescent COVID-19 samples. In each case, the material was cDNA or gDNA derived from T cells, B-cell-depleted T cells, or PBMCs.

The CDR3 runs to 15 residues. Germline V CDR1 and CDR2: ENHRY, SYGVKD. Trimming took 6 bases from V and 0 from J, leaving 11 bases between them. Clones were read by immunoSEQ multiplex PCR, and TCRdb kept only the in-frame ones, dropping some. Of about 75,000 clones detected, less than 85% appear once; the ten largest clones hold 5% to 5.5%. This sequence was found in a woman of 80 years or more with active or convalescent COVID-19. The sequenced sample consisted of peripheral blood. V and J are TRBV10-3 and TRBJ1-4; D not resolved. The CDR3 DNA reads TGTGCCATCAGGAGTGAGGGAACAACTAATGAAAAACTGTTTTTT. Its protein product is CAIRSEGTTNEKLFF.